Listed below are T cell receptor beta chains from one sample, sequenced in a study of CD4+ T cells in melanoma. Only in-frame clones appear in the TCRdb table, and some are missing; sequencing was by immunoSEQ multiplex PCR. The data contain about 6,700 clones, approximately 72% of them singletons. Sequenced sample: cells from a culture (not recorded whether cultured in vitro). The receptors come from a human donor with melanoma. Each CDR3 is given with its conserved first and last residue. Fields, in order: J gene, D gene, V gene, clone size, CDR3 DNA, CDR3 protein. D genes are given only for firm matches. Not all rows give a size; the values are once, few, many and, for expanded clones, a class.

TRBJ2-7 NA TRBV19 NA TGTGCCAGTAGTATAGCTACGCCCTACGAGCAGTACTTC CASSIATPYEQYF
TRBJ1-1 NA TRBV6-5 few TGTGCCAGCAGTTCTGGGGGCCGACGGCATTTCTTT CASSSGGRRHFF
TRBJ2-5 NA TRBV19 once TGTGCCAGTAGACAGGGAGGGCAAGAGACCCAGTACTTC CASRQGGQETQYF
TRBJ1-1 NA TRBV25-1 NA TGTGCCAGCAGTGAACTGGGTACTGAAGCTTTCTTT CASSELGTEAFF
TRBJ2-7 NA TRBV30 medium-sized TGTGCCTGGACCGGGACGGATGCCTACGAGCAGTACTTC CAWTGTDAYEQYF
TRBJ2-3 NA TRBV5-6 NA TGTGCCAGCAGCGGGGACTATACGCAGTATTTT CASSGDYTQYF
TRBJ1-3 NA TRBV3-1/TRBV3-2 once TGTGCCAGCAGCCAAGCCGGCTCTGGAAACACCATATATTTT CASSQAGSGNTIYF
TRBJ2-7 NA TRBV6-6 NA TGTGCCAGCTACAGCGGGTCCTACGAGCAGTACTTC CASYSGSYEQYF
TRBJ1-5 NA TRBV27 few TGTGCCAGCAGGGCAGGGAATCAGCCCCAGCATTTT CASRAGNQPQHF
TRBJ2-3 NA TRBV6-5 NA TGTGCCAGCAGTTATCGGACGCTCACAGATACGCAGTATTTT CASSYRTLTDTQYF
TRBJ2-5 NA TRBV5-1 NA TGCGCCAGCAGCTCGGGAGGGACAGGCCAAGAGACCCAGTACTTC CASSSGGTGQETQYF
TRBJ2-3 NA TRBV7-3 NA TGTGCCAGCAGCTCAATAGTGGGCCCAGAACCGCCGACAGATACGCAGTATTTT CASSSIVGPEPPTDTQYF
TRBJ1-2 NA TRBV5-4 NA TGTGCCAGCAGCTTGGGGCAGGGCAGGAACTATGGCTACACCTTC CASSLGQGRNYGYTF
TRBJ2-2 NA TRBV2 NA TGTGCCAGCAGTGAAGCGCAACAGGGAGGCGCCGGGGAGCTGTTTTTT CASSEAQQGGAGELFF
TRBJ2-1 NA TRBV7-8 few TGTGCCAGCAGCTCCATGACTGAAAACAATGAGCAGTTCTTC CASSSMTENNEQFF
TRBJ1-2 NA TRBV5-8 few TGTGCCAGCAGCTTGGAGGCCAACTATGGCTACACCTTC CASSLEANYGYTF
TRBJ1-3 TRBD1 TRBV28 few TGTGCCAGCAGCTCCGGGACAGTCTTTTTTCGAAACACCATATATTTT CASSSGTVFFRNTIYF
TRBJ1-2 TRBD1 TRBV23-1 NA TGCGCCAGCAGGACGGCCGGGACAGGCGCGTTGGGCTACACCTTC CASRTAGTGALGYTF
TRBJ2-7 NA TRBV5-1 NA TGCGCCAGCAGCTTCTCGGGCGACCCCTACGAGCAGTACTTC CASSFSGDPYEQYF
TRBJ2-3 TRBD2 TRBV7-7 NA TGTGCTAGCAGCGCGGGACTAGCGGGGAGCGGCACAGATACGCAGTATTTT CASSAGLAGSGTDTQYF
TRBJ1-2 TRBD1 TRBV5-4 NA TGTGCCAGCAGCTTAAGGGACAGGGCCTCTGGCTACACCTTC CASSLRDRASGYTF
TRBJ1-2 NA TRBV5-1 NA TGCGCCAGCAGCCCTGGGGGGGGTCGTGGCTACACCTTC CASSPGGGRGYTF
TRBJ2-1 NA TRBV19 once TGTGCCAGTTGGGGACACTCCTACAATGAGCAGTTCTTC CASWGHSYNEQFF
TRBJ2-4 TRBD1 TRBV13 NA TGTGCCAGCAGCGCCGGGACAGGGTTCGGTCAAGCCAAAAACATTCAGTACTTC CASSAGTGFGQAKNIQYF
TRBJ1-2 NA TRBV27 NA TGTGCCAGCGCCACCGGGACTGCCTATGGCTACACCTTC CASATGTAYGYTF
TRBJ1-1 NA TRBV5-1 medium-sized TGCGCCAGCAGCACGGGAGTGAACACTGAAGCTTTCTTT CASSTGVNTEAFF
TRBJ2-1 TRBD2 TRBV15 NA TGTGCCACCAGCGGGGGACTAGCGGGGAGTATATCCTACAATGAGCAGTTCTTC CATSGGLAGSISYNEQFF
TRBJ2-7 NA TRBV7-9 NA TGTGCCAGCAGCTTAGTAGGGCCAACCTACGAGCAGTACTTC CASSLVGPTYEQYF
TRBJ2-7 TRBD2 TRBV2 medium-sized TGTGCCAGCAGCCACAGACTAGCGGGGGACCCGTACGAGCAGTACTTC CASSHRLAGDPYEQYF
TRBJ1-5 NA TRBV4-2 NA TGTGCCAGCAGCCAAGACGGGGGATATCAGCCCCAGCATTTT CASSQDGGYQPQHF
TRBJ2-4 NA TRBV10-1 NA TGCGCCACCCGGTTCAGGGCCCGGCCCAAAAACATTCAGTACTTC CATRFRARPKNIQYF
TRBJ2-5 NA TRBV19 once TGTGCCAGTAGTACTCAACCAGGACTCCCGGGTGAGACCCAGTACTTC CASSTQPGLPGETQYF
TRBJ2-2 NA TRBV27 large TGTGCCAGCCTTATCCACAGGGAGGTACGCACCGGGGAGCTGTTTTTT CASLIHREVRTGELFF
TRBJ1-2 NA TRBV9 NA TGTGCCAGCAGCGTAGACTCCTTCGGGGGCTACACCTTC CASSVDSFGGYTF
TRBJ1-2 NA TRBV10-3 NA TGTGCCATCAGTGAGTCGAGGGCTCCGGGGGACTATGGCTACACCTTC CAISESRAPGDYGYTF
TRBJ2-7 NA TRBV19 few TGTGCCAGTAGCAGGACGGTCACCTACGAGCAGTACTTC CASSRTVTYEQYF
TRBJ2-2 NA TRBV7-3 NA TGTGCCAGCAGCATGAACAGGGCGGAGAGTACCGGGGAGCTGTTTTTT CASSMNRAESTGELFF
TRBJ2-2 NA TRBV2 NA TGTGCCAGCAATTCTGGGGGAACAAAGGGTTCCGGGGAGCTGTTTTTT CASNSGGTKGSGELFF
TRBJ2-2 NA TRBV7-2 NA TGTGCCAGCAGCGGTCAGGTTTGGACCGGGGAGCTGTTTTTT CASSGQVWTGELFF
TRBJ2-1 NA TRBV27 once TGTGCCAGCAGTTTATACAATGAGCAGTTCTTC CASSLYNEQFF
TRBJ2-1 NA TRBV7-3 NA TGTGCCAGCAGCTTAACCCCCTTCCCCGGCAATGAGCAGTTCTTC CASSLTPFPGNEQFF
TRBJ1-2 NA TRBV4-2 NA TGTGCCAGCAGCCAAGATTCAGGGGAGCAGGGAGGCTACACCTTC CASSQDSGEQGGYTF
TRBJ2-1 NA TRBV6-5 NA TGTGCCAGCAGTTACTTGGCAAACGGGCACAATGAGCAGTTCTTC CASSYLANGHNEQFF
TRBJ1-1 NA TRBV5-1 medium-sized TGCGCCAGCAGCTTGGATGCGGTAGGGGGAGCGGACACTGAAGCTTTCTTT CASSLDAVGGADTEAFF
TRBJ1-1 NA TRBV12-3/TRBV12-4 NA TGTGCCAGCAGTTTAGAACAGGGTACTGAAGCTTTCTTT CASSLEQGTEAFF